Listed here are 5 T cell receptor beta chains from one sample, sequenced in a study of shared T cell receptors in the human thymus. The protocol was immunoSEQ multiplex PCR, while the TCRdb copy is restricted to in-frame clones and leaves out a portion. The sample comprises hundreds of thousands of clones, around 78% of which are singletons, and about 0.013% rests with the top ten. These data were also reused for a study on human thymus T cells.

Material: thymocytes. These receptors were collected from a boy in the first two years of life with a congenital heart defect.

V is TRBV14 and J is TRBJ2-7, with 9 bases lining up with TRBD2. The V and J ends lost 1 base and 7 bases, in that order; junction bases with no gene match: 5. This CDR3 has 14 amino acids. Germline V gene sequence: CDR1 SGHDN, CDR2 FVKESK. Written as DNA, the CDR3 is TGTGCCAGCAGCCAAGCAAACCTAGCGGGGGAGCAGTACTTC. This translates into CASSQANLAGEQYF.

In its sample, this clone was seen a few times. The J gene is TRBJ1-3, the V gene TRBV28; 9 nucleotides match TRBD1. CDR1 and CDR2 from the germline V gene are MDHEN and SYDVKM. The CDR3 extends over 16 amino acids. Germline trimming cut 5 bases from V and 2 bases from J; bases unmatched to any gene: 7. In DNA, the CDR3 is TGTGCCAGCAGTCCGCGGACAGGGGAAGCTGGAAACACCATATATTTT. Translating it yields CASSPRTGEAGNTIYF.

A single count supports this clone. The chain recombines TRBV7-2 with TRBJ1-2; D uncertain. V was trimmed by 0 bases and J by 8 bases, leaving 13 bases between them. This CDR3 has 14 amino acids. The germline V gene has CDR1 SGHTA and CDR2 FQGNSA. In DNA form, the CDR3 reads TGTGCCAGCAGCTTAGCGCTGAGCCTGAGGGGCTACACCTTC. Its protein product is CASSLALSLRGYTF.

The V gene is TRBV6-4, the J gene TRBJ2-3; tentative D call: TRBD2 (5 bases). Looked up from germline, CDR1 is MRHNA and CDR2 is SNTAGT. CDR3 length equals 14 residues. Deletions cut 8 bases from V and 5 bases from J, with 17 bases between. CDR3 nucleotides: TGTGCCAGCTTCGGGGAGAAGTGGGGAGATACGCAGTATTTT. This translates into CASFGEKWGDTQYF.

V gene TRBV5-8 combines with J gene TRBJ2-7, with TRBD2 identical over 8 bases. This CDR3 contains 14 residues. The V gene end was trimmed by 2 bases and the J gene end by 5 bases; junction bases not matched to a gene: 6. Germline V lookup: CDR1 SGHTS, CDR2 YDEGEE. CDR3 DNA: TGTGCCAGCAGCTTAGCGGGAGAGGGGAACGAGCAGTACTTC. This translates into CASSLAGEGNEQYF.